The 17 T cell receptor beta chains in this list originate from one sample, sequenced in a study of CD8 T cells in Susac syndrome. Reverse transcription of about 0.45 to 1 ug RNA used random hexamers. TCRdb used MiXCR to reprocess the immunoSEQ multiplex PCR reads, holding one entry per CDR3 protein. Of roughly 130,000 distinct CDR3 sequences in the sample, about 94% were seen once. What was sequenced was CD8+ T cells from PBMCs. All receptors come from a human donor with Susac syndrome.

This CDR3 is CATSSGTANYGYTF. Here the CDR3 DNA reads TGTGCCACCAGCAGCGGGACAGCTAACTATGGCTACACCTTC. The V call is TRBV15, the J call TRBJ1-2; 7 nucleotides line up with TRBD1. J lost 0 bases, V lost 3 bases, and 1 base had no gene match. Germline CDR1 reads LNHNV; CDR2 reads YYDKDF (reference sequence). The CDR3 consists of 14 residues.

The chain is built from TRBV12-3 or TRBV12-4 and TRBJ1-2; D is possibly TRBD1 (6 bases). This CDR3 has 12 residues. V lost 6 bases to trimming and J lost 4 bases, with 9 bases between them. The CDR3 DNA reads TGTGCCAGCAGCTGGGACACCTATGGCTACACCTTC. As protein: CASSWDTYGYTF.

V gene TRBV3-1 combines with J gene TRBJ1-1; the D is unclear. The CDR3 consists of 12 residues. Germline lookup yields CDR1 LGHDT and CDR2 YNNKEL (reference sequence). Trimming took off 3 bases at V and 9 bases at J, with 11 bases between the two ends. The CDR3 sequence is CASSQIPPKAFF. As DNA, the CDR3 is TGTGCCAGCAGCCAGATACCTCCTAAAGCTTTCTTT. Full variable domain (rest looked up from reference TRBV3-1 and TRBJ1-1): DTAVSQTPKYLVTQMGNDKSIKCEQNLGHDTMYWYKQDSKKFLKIMFSYNNKELIINETVPNRFSPKSPDKAHLNLHINSLELGDSAVYFCASSQIPPKAFFGQGTRLTVV.

The gene calls are TRBV28 and TRBJ2-6; TRBD2 is a possible D gene (5 bases). Looked up from germline, CDR1 is MDHEN and CDR2 is SYDVKM. V shed 6 bases and J shed 0 bases, with 15 bases lying between them. The CDR3 sequence is 17 residues long. The CDR3 here is CASRSGMEDSGANVLTF. CDR3 bases: TGTGCCAGCAGGAGCGGTATGGAGGACTCTGGGGCCAACGTCCTGACTTTC.

The chain carries TRBV15 and TRBJ1-2; D is unclear. The CDR3 is made up of 16 amino acids. The germline CDR1 and CDR2 sequences are LNHNV and YYDKDF (reference sequence). The V end was cut by 4 bases, the J end by 0 bases, with 15 bases between. The CDR3 here is CATSTDVVTTNYGYTF. DNA for the CDR3: TGTGCCACCAGCACAGACGTCGTTACAACTAACTATGGCTACACCTTC.

The sample holds a few counts of this clonotype. J is TRBJ1-5 and V is TRBV4-1; D perhaps matches TRBD1 (5 bases). V was clipped by 2 bases and J by 0 bases, with 11 bases between them. Germline CDR1 MGHRA, CDR2 YSYEKL. This CDR3 is 16 amino acids long. CDR3: CASSQTRTFSNQPQHF. In DNA form, the CDR3 reads TGCGCCAGCAGCCAAACCCGGACATTTAGCAATCAGCCCCAGCATTTT.

The CDR3 here is CSASWGQVGQPQHF. The CDR3 nucleotides read TGCAGTGCTAGTTGGGGGCAGGTCGGTCAGCCCCAGCATTTT. The chain links TRBV20-1 to TRBJ1-5; a weak D match, TRBD1 (6 bases). Trimming left V 3 bases short and J 6 bases short, with 15 bases between. CDR1 and CDR2 from the germline V gene are DFQATT and SNEGSKA (reference sequence). This CDR3 has 14 residues.

The V call is TRBV7-6, the J call TRBJ1-6, with 8 bases matching TRBD1. Losses at the gene ends were 5 bases for V and 0 bases for J; bases not matched to a gene: 6. The V gene's germline CDR1 is SGHVS and CDR2 FNYEAQ. This CDR3 contains 17 residues. CDR3 bases: TGTGCCAGCAGCCTGGGACAGGCGCGCTCCTATAATTCACCCCTCCACTTT. Translating gives CASSLGQARSYNSPLHF.

V gene TRBV15 combines with J gene TRBJ1-2; TRBD1 matches 7 bases. The CDR3 length is 16 residues. Per germline, CDR1 LNHNV and CDR2 YYDKDF (reference sequence). J gave up 8 bases and V 0 bases, and 12 bases lay outside the gene matches. The chain's CDR3 is CATSRDLGQRSYGYTF. The DNA for the CDR3 is TGTGCCACCAGCAGAGACCTGGGACAGAGATCCTACGGCTACACCTTC.

DNA for the CDR3: TGTGCCAGCAGCTTAGCACTAGCGGGGGCCGCGTACCAAGAGACCCAGTACTTC. Translating gives CASSLALAGAAYQETQYF. This chain connects TRBV7-8 to TRBJ2-5; 11 nucleotides line up with TRBD2. Trimming cost V 0 bases and J 0 bases; bases outside gene matches: 6. Per germline, CDR1 SGHVS and CDR2 FQNEAQ. This CDR3 has 18 amino acids.

The genes are TRBV12-3 or TRBV12-4 and TRBJ2-3; a weak D match, TRBD2 (5 bases). V was pared by 5 bases and J by 2 bases, with 11 bases between. The CDR3 totals 14 residues. This CDR3 is CASSSGLLTDTQYF. The CDR3 nucleotides are TGTGCCAGCAGTAGCGGACTCCTCACAGATACGCAGTATTTT.

The chain has TRBV25-1 and TRBJ2-5; no definite D call. This CDR3 region has 13 residues. The germline V gene has CDR1 MGHDK and CDR2 SYGVNS. Between the trimmed V and J ends, which lost 1 base and 5 bases, there was a span of 8 bases. This CDR3 reads CASSEWAPETQYF. CDR3 bases: TGTGCCAGCAGTGAATGGGCGCCGGAGACCCAGTACTTC.

This clonotype was recorded only once. The chain employs TRBV7-2 and TRBJ1-6; 7 bases fit TRBD1. The germline gives CDR1 SGHTA, CDR2 FQGNSA. Losses at the gene ends were 0 bases for V and 5 bases for J; bases not matched to a gene: 1. The CDR3 runs to 15 residues. For the CDR3, the DNA is TGTGCCAGCAGCTTAGCAGGGGGCAATAATTCACCCCTCCACTTT. It yields the protein CASSLAGGNNSPLHF.

The rearrangement uses TRBV12-3 or TRBV12-4 and TRBJ2-7; 8 bases line up with TRBD1. Losses at the gene ends were 3 bases for V and 3 bases for J; bases not matched to a gene: 4. The CDR3 is 14 amino acids. CDR3 region: CASSFGQGNYEQYF. CDR3 sequence (DNA): TGTGCCAGCAGTTTTGGACAGGGAAACTACGAGCAGTACTTC.

The chain employs TRBV29-1 and TRBJ1-1; D not certain. The CDR3 spans 11 residues. Germline V gene data show CDR1 as SQVTM and CDR2 as ANQGSEA. V was pared by 0 bases and J by 5 bases, with 4 bases between. CDR3 residues: CSVEDLTEAFF. The CDR3 DNA sequence: TGCAGCGTTGAAGATTTGACTGAAGCTTTCTTT.

V gene TRBV4-2 combines with J gene TRBJ2-7; 10 positions agree with TRBD1. V shed 4 bases and J 5 bases; nucleotides not matched to a gene: 5. Germline loops: CDR1 LGHNA, CDR2 YNFKEQ. This CDR3 has 14 residues. This chain's CDR3 is CASSPTTGGHEQYF. The DNA for the CDR3 is TGTGCCAGCAGCCCTACGACAGGGGGCCACGAGCAGTACTTC.

The chain uses TRBV2 and TRBJ2-7, with a possible D match to TRBD1 (6 bases). V was shortened by 9 bases and J by 5 bases, with 11 bases between the two germline ends. The CDR3 length is 11 residues. The germline gives CDR1 SNHLY, CDR2 FYNNEI. This CDR3 is CARQGTDEQYF. Written as DNA, the CDR3 is TGTGCCAGACAGGGAACCGACGAGCAGTACTTC. The full variable domain, its missing parts supplied by reference TRBV2 and TRBJ2-7, is EPEVTQTPSHQVTQMGQEVILRCVPISNHLYFYWYRQILGQKVEFLVSFYNNEISEKSEIFDDQFSVERPDGSNFTLKIRSTKLEDSAMYFCARQGTDEQYFGPGTRLTVT.